A selection of T cell receptor beta chains follows, all from one sample in a study of cytomegalovirus exposure and HLA in healthy donors. TCRdb keeps only in-frame clones here, not all; method: immunoSEQ multiplex PCR. The data show around 95,000 clones, with approximately 80% seen just once and more than 3% held by the top ten. The sequencing sample was made of PBMCs. The source of these receptors is a female donor in good health and CMV-seropositive. The CDR3 runs from the conserved cysteine through the conserved F or W. A D gene is named only where the DNA matches it firmly. Not all rows give a size; the values are once, few, many and, for expanded clones, a class.

cdr3_length | d_call | clone_size | j_call | v_call | cdr3_aa | cdr3_nt
15 | TRBD1 | . | TRBJ2-5 | TRBV27 | CASSTPGQGARTQYF | TGTGCCAGCAGTACCCCGGGACAGGGGGCTCGGACCCAGTACTTC
14 | . | . | TRBJ2-7 | TRBV13 | CASSFLRGSYEQYF | TGTGCCAGCAGCTTCCTGCGGGGCTCCTACGAGCAGTACTTC
15 | TRBD1 | . | TRBJ2-5 | TRBV25-1 | CASSLTTGEQETQYF | TGTGCCAGCAGCCTTACCACAGGGGAACAAGAGACCCAGTACTTC
15 | TRBD1 | . | TRBJ1-3 | TRBV15 | CATSRGWTGGNTIYF | TGTGCCACCAGCAGAGGGTGGACAGGGGGAAACACCATATATTTT
17 | TRBD1 | . | TRBJ2-7 | TRBV28 | CASSSLGQALFLYEQYF | TGTGCCAGCAGTTCCCTCGGACAGGCCCTCTTTCTTTACGAGCAGTACTTC
13 | TRBD1 | few | TRBJ1-5 | TRBV6-5 | CASSWTGSQPQHF | TGTGCCAGCAGTTGGACAGGCAGCCAGCCCCAGCATTTT
14 | . | once | TRBJ2-2 | TRBV6-1 | CASSEVPGTGELFF | TGTGCCAGCAGTGAAGTACCCGGCACCGGGGAGCTGTTTTTT
16 | . | few | TRBJ2-3 | TRBV4-1 | CASSQDGPPYTDTQYF | TGCGCCAGCAGCCAAGATGGGCCACCATACACAGATACGCAGTATTTT
13 | . | . | TRBJ2-5 | TRBV7-6 | CASSFRGQETQYF | TGTGCCAGCAGCTTCCGGGGGCAAGAGACCCAGTACTTC
16 | TRBD1 | . | TRBJ2-7 | TRBV7-2 | CASSLAPGQETYEQYF | TGTGCCAGCAGCTTAGCGCCCGGACAGGAGACCTACGAGCAGTACTTC
14 | . | . | TRBJ2-2 | TRBV5-6 | CASSSTGNTGELFF | TGTGCCAGCAGCTCGACAGGGAACACCGGGGAGCTGTTTTTT
15 | . | . | TRBJ1-2 | TRBV27 | CASSAAGGANLGYTF | TGTGCCAGCAGCGCCGCGGGCGGGGCAAATCTAGGCTACACCTTC
12 | . | . | TRBJ2-3 | TRBV6-1 | CASTPITDTQYF | TGTGCCAGCACCCCAATCACAGATACGCAGTATTTT
12 | TRBD1 | . | TRBJ2-7 | TRBV30 | CAWSAQQGDGGF | TGTGCCTGGAGTGCCCAACAGGGGGACGGTGGGTTC
16 | TRBD1 | . | TRBJ1-5 | TRBV15 | CATSRQSLQGNQPQHF | TGTGCCACCAGCAGACAAAGCCTACAGGGGAATCAGCCCCAGCATTTT
14 | TRBD2 | . | TRBJ2-3 | TRBV30 | CAWSQAGVGGTQYF | TGTGCCTGGAGTCAAGCGGGAGTTGGTGGTACGCAGTATTTT
14 | TRBD1 | . | TRBJ1-1 | TRBV2 | CASSITGGLTEAFF | TGTGCCAGCAGTATAACAGGGGGCTTAACTGAAGCTTTCTTT
14 | TRBD1 | . | TRBJ1-1 | TRBV10-1 | CASSESRGRGEAFF | TGCGCCAGCAGTGAGTCGAGGGGGCGCGGTGAAGCTTTCTTT
16 | TRBD2 | . | TRBJ2-1 | TRBV19 | CASSIDQGLVWYEQFF | TGTGCCAGTAGTATAGATCAGGGACTAGTCTGGTACGAGCAGTTCTTC
13 | . | . | TRBJ2-7 | TRBV2 | CASSENRAYEQYF | TGTGCCAGCAGTGAAAACAGAGCCTACGAGCAGTACTTC
14 | . | few | TRBJ1-5 | TRBV2 | CASRPGTPDQPQHF | TGTGCCAGCAGGCCCGGGACTCCCGATCAGCCCCAGCATTTT
16 | . | . | TRBJ2-3 | TRBV28 | CASMGGWAEEVDTQYF | TGTGCCAGCATGGGAGGCTGGGCGGAAGAGGTAGATACGCAGTATTTT
14 | TRBD1 | . | TRBJ1-1 | TRBV27 | CASRTGTGGSEAFF | TGTGCCAGCAGGACCGGGACAGGGGGCTCTGAAGCTTTCTTT
19 | . | . | TRBJ1-4 | TRBV1 | CTSSQEGTSLITFNEKLFF | TGCACCAGCAGCCAAGAAGGGACATCTCTCATAACTTTTAATGAAAAACTGTTTTTT
13 | . | . | TRBJ2-7 | TRBV18 | CASSLSTVTEQYF | TGTGCCAGCTCACTATCGACAGTAACCGAGCAGTACTTC
16 | TRBD1 | . | TRBJ2-2 | TRBV5-1 | CASTGTGSSVTGELFF | TGCGCCAGCACCGGGACAGGGTCCAGTGTTACCGGGGAGCTGTTTTTT
13 | . | . | TRBJ1-2 | TRBV28 | CASSPQVIYGYTF | TGTGCCAGCAGCCCACAGGTTATCTATGGCTACACCTTC
13 | . | . | TRBJ1-2 | TRBV10-2 | CASSEGQIYGYTF | TGCGCCAGCAGTGAGGGACAGATCTATGGCTACACCTTC
14 | TRBD1 | . | TRBJ1-3 | TRBV6-1 | CASSEGTGVNTIYF | TGTGCCAGCAGTGAAGGGACAGGGGTAAACACCATATATTTT
14 | TRBD1 | . | TRBJ1-5 | TRBV6-5 | CASGWDSLYQPQHF | TGTGCCAGCGGGTGGGACAGCTTGTATCAGCCCCAGCATTTT
15 | TRBD2 | . | TRBJ2-7 | TRBV7-9 | CASSGLAGTSYEQYF | TGTGCCAGCAGTGGGTTAGCGGGGACCTCCTACGAGCAGTACTTC
16 | TRBD2 | . | TRBJ2-3 | TRBV9 | CASSVVPSGGTDTQYF | TGTGCCAGCAGCGTAGTTCCCAGCGGGGGTACAGATACGCAGTATTTT
14 | . | . | TRBJ2-5 | TRBV28 | CASSPPVPQETQYF | TGTGCCAGCAGCCCCCCAGTCCCCCAAGAGACCCAGTACTTC
14 | TRBD1 | . | TRBJ1-4 | TRBV9 | CASSVEGGSKKLFF | TGTGCCAGCAGCGTAGAAGGGGGCTCTAAAAAACTGTTTTTT
12 | . | . | TRBJ1-5 | TRBV4-1 | CASSQPHQPQHF | TGCGCCAGCAGCCAACCTCATCAGCCCCAGCATTTT
13 | TRBD2 | once | TRBJ2-7 | TRBV29-1 | CSVSLAVTLEQYF | TGCAGCGTCAGCCTAGCGGTGACTCTCGAGCAGTACTTC
16 | TRBD2 | . | TRBJ2-5 | TRBV6-5 | CASSYVASGVQETQYF | TGTGCCAGCAGTTACGTGGCTAGCGGGGTACAAGAGACCCAGTACTTC
12 | TRBD1 | . | TRBJ1-2 | TRBV30 | CAWTGGDYGYTF | TGTGCCTGGACAGGGGGCGACTATGGCTACACCTTC
14 | TRBD2 | . | TRBJ2-7 | TRBV29-1 | CSVVVRETSYEQYF | TGCAGCGTTGTTGTGCGGGAGACCTCCTACGAGCAGTACTTC
15 | . | . | TRBJ1-6 | TRBV21-1 | CASSKGQGWNSPLHF | TGTGCCAGCAGCAAAGGACAGGGCTGGAATTCACCCCTCCACTTT
15 | TRBD1 | once | TRBJ1-6 | TRBV6-1 | CASSFRQGGGSPLHF | TGTGCCAGCAGTTTCCGACAGGGTGGCGGTTCACCCCTCCACTTT
17 | . | . | TRBJ2-7 | TRBV7-9 | CASSLMGQGARLHEQYF | TGTGCCAGCAGCTTAATGGGCCAAGGGGCTCGTCTTCACGAGCAGTACTTC
13 | . | . | TRBJ1-2 | TRBV5-1 | CASSLDRDYGYTF | TGCGCCAGCAGCTTGGACCGGGACTATGGCTACACCTTC